The rows below give T cell receptor beta chains drawn from one sample of a study of metastatic and nonmetastatic thyroid tumors. TCRdb reprocessed the PCR reads via MiXCR. The sample consists of about 25,000 clones, roughly 18% of them appearing once. Material: blood. The source is a male donor with papillary thyroid cancer or a benign thyroid nodule (not recorded which). Some clones in this sample may be carry-over from other donors' samples. The CDR3 runs from the conserved cysteine through the conserved F or W. The order of the fields is J gene, clone size, V gene, D gene, CDR3 protein, CDR3 DNA. A D gene is named only where the DNA matches it firmly. The listing skips clone size in some rows; elsewhere it reads once, few, many or a size class.

j_call: TRBJ2-5
clone_size: many
v_call: TRBV3-1
d_call: NA
cdr3_aa: CASSQAAKTQYF
cdr3_nt: TGTGCCAGCAGCCAAGCGGCAAAGACCCAGTACTTC

j_call: TRBJ1-5
clone_size: many
v_call: TRBV5-8
d_call: TRBD1
cdr3_aa: CASSLARSGGEPQHF
cdr3_nt: TGTGCCAGCAGCTTGGCCCGCTCAGGGGGGGAGCCCCAGCATTTT

j_call: TRBJ1-1
clone_size: many
v_call: TRBV5-4
d_call: NA
cdr3_aa: CASRVDSLAGAEAFF
cdr3_nt: TGTGCCAGCAGAGTGGACAGCCTCGCAGGCGCTGAAGCTTTCTTT

j_call: TRBJ1-1
clone_size: many
v_call: TRBV6-1
d_call: TRBD1
cdr3_aa: CASSENGDRGEAFF
cdr3_nt: TGTGCCAGCAGTGAAAACGGGGACAGGGGGGAAGCTTTCTTT

j_call: TRBJ2-3
clone_size: many
v_call: TRBV7-8
d_call: TRBD2
cdr3_aa: CASSTLSGSTDTQYF
cdr3_nt: TGTGCCAGCAGCACCCTTAGCGGGAGCACAGATACGCAGTATTTT

j_call: TRBJ2-1
clone_size: many
v_call: TRBV7-8
d_call: NA
cdr3_aa: CASRPRQGFSSGRGNEQFF
cdr3_nt: TGTGCCAGCAGACCCCGACAGGGGTTTTCTTCCGGGAGGGGTAATGAGCAGTTCTTC

j_call: TRBJ1-5
clone_size: many
v_call: TRBV12-5
d_call: NA
cdr3_aa: CASGLVRSGNQPQHF
cdr3_nt: TGTGCTAGTGGTTTGGTACGTTCGGGGAATCAGCCCCAGCATTTT

j_call: TRBJ1-2
clone_size: many
v_call: TRBV5-4
d_call: NA
cdr3_aa: CASSLTPNYGYTF
cdr3_nt: TGTGCCAGCAGCTTGACACCTAACTATGGCTACACCTTC

j_call: TRBJ2-1
clone_size: once
v_call: TRBV9
d_call: NA
cdr3_aa: CASSAPCNYNEQFF
cdr3_nt: TGTGCCAGCAGCGCCCCCTGTAACTACAATGAGCAGTTCTTC

j_call: TRBJ2-3
clone_size: NA
v_call: TRBV11-2
d_call: NA
cdr3_aa: CASSLLAREDTQYF
cdr3_nt: TGTGCCAGCAGCTTACTCGCTAGAGAGGATACGCAGTATTTT

j_call: TRBJ2-2
clone_size: few
v_call: TRBV7-8
d_call: NA
cdr3_aa: CASSHPGGEDTGELFF
cdr3_nt: TGTGCCAGCAGCCACCCCGGGGGAGAGGACACCGGGGAGCTGTTTTTT

j_call: TRBJ2-5
clone_size: NA
v_call: TRBV2
d_call: NA
cdr3_aa: CATSVGRYTQYF
cdr3_nt: TGTGCCACCAGTGTTGGCAGGTATACCCAGTACTTC

j_call: TRBJ2-7
clone_size: few
v_call: TRBV15
d_call: NA
cdr3_aa: CATTAGRGWNEQYF
cdr3_nt: TGTGCCACCACCGCGGGGAGGGGGTGGAACGAGCAGTACTTC

j_call: TRBJ2-1
clone_size: many
v_call: TRBV19
d_call: TRBD2
cdr3_aa: CASSMLAGANEQFF
cdr3_nt: TGTGCCAGTAGTATGTTAGCGGGAGCCAATGAGCAGTTCTTC

j_call: TRBJ1-4
clone_size: many
v_call: TRBV29-1
d_call: NA
cdr3_aa: CSVGSLEKLFF
cdr3_nt: TGCAGCGTCGGATCATTGGAAAAACTGTTTTTT

j_call: TRBJ1-1
clone_size: NA
v_call: TRBV20-1
d_call: TRBD1
cdr3_aa: CSASTGVRYEAFF
cdr3_nt: TGCAGTGCTTCGACAGGGGTTCGGTATGAAGCTTTCTTT

j_call: TRBJ2-7
clone_size: few
v_call: TRBV27
d_call: TRBD2
cdr3_aa: CASSRLAGAGYEQYF
cdr3_nt: TGTGCCAGCAGCAGATTAGCGGGAGCCGGCTACGAGCAGTACTTC

j_call: TRBJ2-3
clone_size: many
v_call: TRBV4-2
d_call: NA
cdr3_aa: CASSQVKLGHTQYF
cdr3_nt: TGTGCCAGCAGCCAAGTTAAACTAGGCCATACGCAGTATTTT

j_call: TRBJ2-2
clone_size: many
v_call: TRBV7-9
d_call: TRBD2
cdr3_aa: CASSSTSGRTGELFF
cdr3_nt: TGTGCCAGCAGTTCGACTAGCGGGAGAACCGGGGAGCTGTTTTTT

j_call: TRBJ1-1
clone_size: medium-sized
v_call: TRBV28
d_call: NA
cdr3_aa: CASSLPAAGNTEAFF
cdr3_nt: TGTGCCAGCAGCCTGCCGGCCGCGGGGAACACTGAAGCTTTCTTT

j_call: TRBJ1-1
clone_size: NA
v_call: TRBV4-1
d_call: NA
cdr3_aa: CASSQPSVVGLNTEAFF
cdr3_nt: TGCGCCAGCAGCCAACCGTCGGTGGTGGGTTTGAACACTGAAGCTTTCTTT

j_call: TRBJ2-1
clone_size: many
v_call: TRBV7-6
d_call: NA
cdr3_aa: CASSLSPGEPGDEQFF
cdr3_nt: TGTGCCAGCAGCTTAAGTCCGGGCGAACCCGGGGATGAGCAGTTCTTC

j_call: TRBJ1-6
clone_size: many
v_call: TRBV28
d_call: NA
cdr3_aa: CASSSRGSSSYNSPLHF
cdr3_nt: TGTGCCAGCAGTTCGAGGGGTTCTAGCTCCTATAATTCACCCCTCCACTTT

j_call: TRBJ2-5
clone_size: many
v_call: TRBV11-2
d_call: TRBD1
cdr3_aa: CASSLSGQEETQYF
cdr3_nt: TGTGCCAGCAGCTTGTCGGGACAGGAGGAGACCCAGTACTTC

j_call: TRBJ2-7
clone_size: medium-sized
v_call: TRBV6-1
d_call: NA
cdr3_aa: CASSLDRNYEQYF
cdr3_nt: TGTGCCAGCAGTCTGGACAGAAACTACGAGCAGTACTTC

j_call: TRBJ1-4
clone_size: medium-sized
v_call: TRBV28
d_call: NA
cdr3_aa: CASSPGTDRKLFF
cdr3_nt: TGTGCCAGCAGTCCCGGGACCGATCGAAAACTGTTTTTT

j_call: TRBJ2-1
clone_size: NA
v_call: TRBV15
d_call: TRBD2
cdr3_aa: CATSDLAGVDEQFF
cdr3_nt: TGTGCCACCAGCGATCTAGCGGGAGTAGATGAGCAGTTCTTC

j_call: TRBJ2-7
clone_size: few
v_call: TRBV12-3/TRBV12-4
d_call: NA
cdr3_aa: CASSFYETYEQYF
cdr3_nt: TGTGCCAGCAGTTTTTATGAAACCTACGAGCAGTACTTC

j_call: TRBJ1-4
clone_size: NA
v_call: TRBV11-2
d_call: NA
cdr3_aa: CASSSRGGTPEKMFF
cdr3_nt: TGTGCCAGCAGTTCGAGAGGAGGGACTCCTGAAAAAATGTTTTTT

j_call: TRBJ1-6
clone_size: medium-sized
v_call: TRBV6-5
d_call: NA
cdr3_aa: CASSYDKGGSPLHF
cdr3_nt: TGTGCCAGCAGTTACGACAAGGGCGGATCACCCCTCCACTTT

j_call: TRBJ1-1
clone_size: many
v_call: TRBV12-3/TRBV12-4
d_call: NA
cdr3_aa: CASSFGPRQGKAEAFF
cdr3_nt: TGTGCCAGCAGTTTTGGCCCACGGCAGGGCAAGGCTGAAGCTTTCTTT

j_call: TRBJ1-5
clone_size: many
v_call: TRBV25-1
d_call: TRBD1
cdr3_aa: CASQGGLNQPQHF
cdr3_nt: TGTGCCAGCCAGGGGGGGCTCAATCAGCCCCAGCATTTT

j_call: TRBJ1-1
clone_size: NA
v_call: TRBV7-3
d_call: NA
cdr3_aa: CASSPTGGGGTEAFF
cdr3_nt: TGTGCCAGCAGCCCGACGGGGGGTGGGGGCACTGAAGCTTTCTTT

j_call: TRBJ1-4
clone_size: many
v_call: TRBV11-1
d_call: NA
cdr3_aa: CASRQDRHFNEKLFF
cdr3_nt: TGTGCCAGCAGACAAGACAGGCACTTCAATGAAAAACTGTTTTTT

j_call: TRBJ1-2
clone_size: many
v_call: TRBV30
d_call: NA
cdr3_aa: CAWSRRTNYGYTF
cdr3_nt: TGTGCCTGGAGTCGTCGGACTAACTATGGCTACACCTTC

j_call: TRBJ2-7
clone_size: many
v_call: TRBV30
d_call: NA
cdr3_aa: CAWSQQSEQYF
cdr3_nt: TGTGCCTGGAGCCAGCAGTCCGAGCAGTACTTC

j_call: TRBJ2-1
clone_size: many
v_call: TRBV5-1
d_call: TRBD1
cdr3_aa: CASSLGQGSGEQFF
cdr3_nt: TGCGCCAGCAGCTTGGGACAGGGAAGCGGTGAGCAGTTCTTC

j_call: TRBJ2-7
clone_size: many
v_call: TRBV11-2
d_call: NA
cdr3_aa: CASSLGQHSYEQYF
cdr3_nt: TGTGCCAGCAGCTTAGGGCAGCACTCCTACGAGCAGTACTTC

j_call: TRBJ1-6
clone_size: many
v_call: TRBV5-4
d_call: TRBD1
cdr3_aa: CASSLASPGGYSPLHF
cdr3_nt: TGTGCCAGCAGCTTGGCCTCGCCAGGGGGTTATTCACCCCTCCACTTT

j_call: TRBJ2-3
clone_size: NA
v_call: TRBV27
d_call: NA
cdr3_aa: CASSLSITDIQYF
cdr3_nt: TGTGCCAGCAGTTTATCGATAACAGATATTCAGTATTTT

j_call: TRBJ1-5
clone_size: few
v_call: TRBV4-1
d_call: TRBD1
cdr3_aa: CASSQDQGGVQPQHF
cdr3_nt: TGCGCCAGCAGCCAAGACCAGGGGGGGGTCCAGCCCCAGCATTTT

j_call: TRBJ2-3
clone_size: once
v_call: TRBV5-1
d_call: TRBD2
cdr3_aa: CASSYYSSGGGADTQYF
cdr3_nt: TGCGCCAGCAGCTACTACTCAAGCGGGGGGGGCGCAGATACGCAGTATTTT

j_call: TRBJ2-1
clone_size: NA
v_call: TRBV7-6
d_call: NA
cdr3_aa: CASSLVWEASYNEQFF
cdr3_nt: TGTGCCAGCAGCTTAGTTTGGGAGGCCTCCTACAATGAGCAGTTCTTC

j_call: TRBJ2-3
clone_size: many
v_call: TRBV9
d_call: TRBD2
cdr3_aa: CASSARTSGDTQYF
cdr3_nt: TGTGCCAGCAGCGCAAGGACTAGCGGAGATACGCAGTATTTT

j_call: TRBJ2-7
clone_size: NA
v_call: TRBV19
d_call: TRBD1
cdr3_aa: CASRGQGSYEQYF
cdr3_nt: TGTGCCAGTAGGGGACAGGGATCCTACGAGCAGTACTTC

j_call: TRBJ2-5
clone_size: NA
v_call: TRBV7-7
d_call: NA
cdr3_aa: CASSPGSQETQYF
cdr3_nt: TGTGCTAGCAGCCCGGGAAGCCAAGAGACCCAGTACTTC

j_call: TRBJ2-4
clone_size: many
v_call: TRBV10-3
d_call: NA
cdr3_aa: CAISSPRGGNIQYF
cdr3_nt: TGTGCCATCAGTTCCCCCCGAGGAGGAAACATTCAGTACTTC

j_call: TRBJ2-1
clone_size: few
v_call: TRBV7-2
d_call: NA
cdr3_aa: CASSLGLTGDYNEQFF
cdr3_nt: TGTGCCAGCAGCTTAGGGCTAACGGGGGATTACAATGAGCAGTTCTTC

j_call: TRBJ2-7
clone_size: few
v_call: TRBV19
d_call: TRBD1
cdr3_aa: CASSTGQGAVYEQYF
cdr3_nt: TGTGCCAGTAGTACAGGACAGGGGGCTGTCTACGAGCAGTACTTC

j_call: TRBJ2-5
clone_size: many
v_call: TRBV2
d_call: TRBD2
cdr3_aa: CASVPQREQETQYF
cdr3_nt: TGTGCCAGCGTCCCCCAGCGGGAACAAGAGACCCAGTACTTC

j_call: TRBJ2-7
clone_size: many
v_call: TRBV5-1
d_call: NA
cdr3_aa: CASSTDSTNYEQYF
cdr3_nt: TGCGCCAGCAGCACAGACAGTACCAACTACGAGCAGTACTTC

j_call: TRBJ2-7
clone_size: medium-sized
v_call: TRBV28
d_call: NA
cdr3_aa: CASSSTGRIYEQYF
cdr3_nt: TGTGCCAGCAGTTCGACGGGACGGATCTACGAGCAGTACTTC

j_call: TRBJ1-1
clone_size: many
v_call: TRBV2
d_call: NA
cdr3_aa: CASSQGVTEAFF
cdr3_nt: TGTGCCAGCAGCCAAGGGGTCACTGAAGCTTTCTTT

j_call: TRBJ2-1
clone_size: many
v_call: TRBV19
d_call: NA
cdr3_aa: CASSIQGYSYNEQFF
cdr3_nt: TGTGCCAGTAGTATACAGGGATATTCCTACAATGAGCAGTTCTTC

j_call: TRBJ2-7
clone_size: few
v_call: TRBV6-1
d_call: TRBD2
cdr3_aa: CASRGGAYEQYF
cdr3_nt: TGTGCCAGCCGGGGGGGAGCCTACGAGCAGTACTTC

j_call: TRBJ2-7
clone_size: once
v_call: TRBV11-2
d_call: TRBD2
cdr3_aa: CASSPSGDRYEQYF
cdr3_nt: TGTGCCAGCAGCCCGAGCGGGGACCGCTACGAGCAGTACTTC

j_call: TRBJ1-6
clone_size: medium-sized
v_call: TRBV6-1
d_call: NA
cdr3_aa: CASHSSGNSPLHF
cdr3_nt: TGTGCCAGCCATTCATCTGGAAATTCACCCCTCCACTTT

j_call: TRBJ2-5
clone_size: many
v_call: TRBV20-1
d_call: NA
cdr3_aa: CSVPHQRETQYF
cdr3_nt: TGCAGTGTTCCGCATCAAAGGGAGACCCAGTACTTC